This T cell receptor (beta chain) was observed in a study of blood T cell repertoires in COVID-19. Study context: T cells, B-cell-depleted T cells, or PBMCs supplied cDNA or gDNA.

Germline V CDR1 and CDR2: SEHNR, FQNEAQ (reference sequence). The germline V and J ends were trimmed by 7 bases and 10 bases, with 19 bases remaining between them. CDR3 length: 13 amino acids. In the source study's methods: Amplification with reference gene primers provided the estimates of nucleated cell counts. Generated by immunoSEQ multiplex PCR, the TCRdb table keeps only in-frame clones and is missing some. V, J and clone size are those of that table, while D and trimming were read from the DNA. The table includes 100,000 to 150,000 clones, about 85% detected once. Sequencing used peripheral blood. The sequence derives from a woman at least 80 years old with acute or convalescent COVID-19. The gene calls are TRBV7-9 and TRBJ1-2; D not resolved. The CDR3 coding sequence is TGTGCCAGCAACATATTAGAGGAGGGTCCCTACACCTTC. Translated, it gives CASNILEEGPYTF.